This entry is about one TCR beta chain. Its antigen remains unidentified. Base qualities were left out, and no much larger clone turns up one base away. The sample is drawn from a study of blood T cell repertoires in COVID-19 (dated by TCRdb to the early 2020s). A note on the overall study: Samples covering the acute and convalescent phases of COVID-19 were provided by collaborators in the United States, Italy and Spain. The material from the prospective study consisted of cDNA or gDNA derived from T cells, B-cell-depleted T cells, or PBMCs. Deeply sampled blood TCRbeta repertoires from subjects exposed to, actively infected with, or recovered from COVID-19 were included in the dataset. The repertoires were released in a freely available public database meant as a resource for research on the immune response to SARS-CoV-2. Samples came from the ongoing ImmuneRACE study (first 160 participants) plus 1,254 subjects from 6 global collaborators. The sample metadata nearly always contained a de-identified subject ID, COVID-19 status, age in years and sex. Where HLA class I and class II types were available, the types were taken from metadata supplied by the sample provider, not from assay-based typing.

What the research found in general, with its limitations: How much clinical and demographic metadata was included differed by source and by participant, and the metadata was provided uncurated.

TCRbeta CDR3 regions were amplified from genomic DNA using the immunoSEQ Assay, a bias-controlled multiplex PCR. The authors processed their data as follows. Within the assay, amplification of reference gene primers was used to estimate how many nucleated cells each sample contained. Sequence reads were collapsed and filtered to measure the absolute abundance of every unique TCRbeta CDR3 rearrangement. Productive Simpson clonality was computed per sample as the square root of Simpson's diversity index over productive rearrangements. Entries here come from immuneACCESS through TCRdb and include only in-frame sequences with V and J called. Some clones fail to appear in such tables; in the studies checked, an unresolved V gene covers under half of the shortfall, and the cause of the remainder is unknown. From that table come the V and J calls and clone size; the DNA was used to work out D and trimming. In this sample the table shows about 100,000 clones, around 85% of which occur a single time. Of the sample, about 13% falls within the top ten clones.

The CDR3 starts with the cysteine, ends with the phenylalanine, and has 13 residues. Only the CDR3 portion is preserved as DNA: 39 bases, with reading frame beginning at the first base. Trimming takes 6 bases from V and 6 bases from J, and the germline ends sit 14 bases apart. Each collaborating institution followed its own protocols to collect whole blood in K2EDTA tubes. For TCRbeta analysis, collaborators shipped samples as frozen whole blood, isolated PBMCs, or DNA extracted from either of those sample types. Input material: peripheral blood. The sequence was collected from a human donor in a cohort sampled during active COVID-19. Here the chain combines TRBV12-3 or TRBV12-4 and TRBJ1-1; the D gene is perhaps TRBD1, on 6 matching bases. The DNA reads TGTGCCAGCAGACCTACAGGGCAATCTGAAGCTTTCTTT. This yields the protein CASRPTGQSEAFF.